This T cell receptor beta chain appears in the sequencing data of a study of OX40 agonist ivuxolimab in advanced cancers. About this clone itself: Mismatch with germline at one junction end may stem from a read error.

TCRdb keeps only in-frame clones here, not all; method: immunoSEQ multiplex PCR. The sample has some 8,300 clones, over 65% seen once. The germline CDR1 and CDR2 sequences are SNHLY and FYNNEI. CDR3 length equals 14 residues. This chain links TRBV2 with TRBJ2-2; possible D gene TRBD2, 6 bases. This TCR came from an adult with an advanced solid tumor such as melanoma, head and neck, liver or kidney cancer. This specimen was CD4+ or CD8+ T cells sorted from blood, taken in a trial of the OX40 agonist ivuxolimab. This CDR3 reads CASREDRGSGELFF. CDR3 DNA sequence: TGTGCCAGCAGGGAAGACCGGGGGTCCGGGGAGCTGTTTTTT.